What follows is one T cell receptor (beta chain) and its context. What it recognizes is unknown. The data derive from a study of cytomegalovirus exposure and HLA in healthy donors. Study context: The roughly 130 validation repertoires used the same platform as the 650 to 850 first-cohort repertoires (as reported by a later analysis).

The approximately 120-subject validation cohort, separate from the roughly 700-subject first cohort, included the donors. The CDR3 runs 11 residues. The germline V gene has CDR1 KGHSH and CDR2 LQKENI. The V and J ends lost 3 bases and 9 bases respectively, with 6 bases between them. The assay was immunoSEQ multiplex PCR, and TCRdb's table has in-frame clones only and misses some. Among 120,000 to 150,000 clones listed, around 86% were seen once. General observations from the study: Across donors, most TCRs were seen rarely, yet some public ones were widespread. Reportedly, cytomegalovirus status was diagnosed with high sensitivity and specificity.

The chain couples TRBV18 to TRBJ2-1; D perhaps matches TRBD2 (5 bases). This sequence originates from a man aged 18-30 years in good health and CMV-seropositive. Sequenced input: PBMCs. CDR3 nucleotides: TGTGCCAGCTCACCGAGGGTTGAGCAGTTCTTC. Protein sequence: CASSPRVEQFF.